This T cell receptor beta chain was found in a study of T cell repertoires in cytomegalovirus infection. On the study more broadly: It was the public TCR beta signatures that indicated both CMV infection and matching HLA type. Study-wide points: The cumulative frequency of public TCR beta families identified carriers of CMV plus the relevant HLA. CMV-specific TCR beta clonotypes restricted by HLA-C dominated the ex vivo response.

The V and J ends lost 0 bases and 0 bases respectively, with 11 bases between them. Germline CDR1 is SEHNR and CDR2 is FQNEAQ (reference sequence). The CDR3 spans 16 residues. In TCRdb, the reads were re-called with MiXCR into one record per CDR3 protein. The sample yields under 600,000 distinct CDR3 sequences, 16% seen once. This clonotype was recorded many times. Its antigen is undetermined. Material for sequencing was CD8+ T cells from PBMCs. The sequence was collected from a human donor in good health (CMV status not recorded). Some clones in this sample may be carry-over from other donors' samples. The chain carries TRBV7-9 and TRBJ1-2, with D uncertain. The DNA for the CDR3 is TGTGCCAGCAGCTTAGCGAATTTCAGATCTAACTATGGCTACACCTTC. It codes for CASSLANFRSNYGYTF.